This TCR beta chain was found in a study of blood T cell repertoires in COVID-19. Study-wide background: T cells, B-cell-depleted T cells, or PBMCs provided the cDNA or gDNA that served as material.

Method: immunoSEQ multiplex PCR; TCRdb's copy keeps in-frame clones and lacks some. The sample lists about 270,000 clones, 75% to 90% occurring once. This TCR derives from a middle-aged man with acute or convalescent COVID-19. The sequenced sample was peripheral blood.

CDR3 loop: CASSQVGANTEAFF. CDR3 nucleotides: TGCGCCAGCAGCCAAGTAGGGGCGAACACTGAAGCTTTCTTT. The genes are TRBV4-1 and TRBJ1-1, with D maybe TRBD1 (5 bases). The germline CDR1 and CDR2 sequences are MGHRA and YSYEKL. Trimming stripped 1 base from V and 1 base from J, with 7 bases between. The CDR3 has 14 amino acids.